This record looks at one T cell receptor (beta chain) sequence and its context. Germline V gene sequence: CDR1 SGHVS, CDR2 FQNEAQ. V was clipped by 8 bases and J by 4 bases, with 20 bases between them. The CDR3 has 15 residues. Clones were read by immunoSEQ multiplex PCR, and TCRdb kept only the in-frame ones, dropping some. The sample yields approximately 300,000 clones, 85% seen once. The data belong to a study of Ad26.COV2.S vaccination and SARS-CoV-2 variants. Treatment reported: over 15 received Ad26.COV2.S at low or high dose, single or two shots; 5 received placebo; per-sample allocation not given. Sampling was done on day 63 after the first vaccine or placebo injection. Built on an Ad26 vector, the vaccine expressed Wuhan-strain SARS-CoV-2 spike.

This material consisted of peripheral blood, taken in a trial of Ad26.COV2.S vaccine versus placebo. The receptor's source is a person aged 18-65 years who received the Ad26.COV2.S COVID-19 vaccine or a placebo. This chain links TRBV7-8 with TRBJ1-1; D gene ambiguous. The DNA for the CDR3 is TGTGCCAGCGCAGCGCGGCCCGCGCCAACCACTGAAGCTTTCTTT. It is translated as CASAARPAPTTEAFF.